This passage covers 7 T cell receptor beta chains from one sample sequenced in a study of T cell responses to AZD1222 COVID-19 vaccine. The method was immunoSEQ multiplex PCR; TCRdb's version includes in-frame clones alone and lacks a portion of them. The table has 90,000 to 120,000 clones, over 75% seen once; the top ten hold around 20%. Sequencing was performed on peripheral blood, taken on day 0 of AZD1222 vaccination. Source of these receptors: an adult in good health.

The chain joins TRBV2 to TRBJ1-2; 8 bases match TRBD1. The length of the CDR3 is 14 residues. J gave up 3 bases and V 8 bases, and 8 bases lay outside the gene matches. Germline loops: CDR1 SNHLY, CDR2 FYNNEI. The CDR3 coding sequence is TGTGCCAGCGGGACAGGAATGCTAGACTATGGCTACACCTTC. This codes for CASGTGMLDYGYTF. The variable domain in full, with the rest retrieved from reference TRBV2 and TRBJ1-2, is EPEVTQTPSHQVTQMGQEVILRCVPISNHLYFYWYRQILGQKVEFLVSFYNNEISEKSEIFDDQFSVERPDGSNFTLKIRSTKLEDSAMYFCASGTGMLDYGYTFGSGTRLTVV.

The chain recombines TRBV3-1 (or the pseudogene TRBV3-2) with TRBJ2-2; D is possibly TRBD2 (6 bases). Germline values: CDR1 LGHDT, CDR2 YNNKEL (reference sequence). This CDR3 is 17 amino acids long. Trimming removed 1 base from V and 4 bases from J, with 16 bases in between. The CDR3 bases are TGTGCCAGCAGCCAAGTTCCGAGCGGGCGAATCACCGGGGAGCTGTTTTTT. Protein sequence: CASSQVPSGRITGELFF.

The chain is built from TRBV4-1 and TRBJ2-7, with unresolved D. There are 15 residues in the CDR3. The germline CDR1 and CDR2 sequences are MGHRA and YSYEKL. V was shortened by 0 bases and J by 2 bases, with 11 bases between the two germline ends. Written as DNA, the CDR3 is TGCGCCAGCAGCCAAGAAGTTGTCGGAACCTACGAGCAGTACTTC. Protein: CASSQEVVGTYEQYF.

This chain uses TRBV9 with TRBJ1-4; D gene unclear. Trimming stripped 4 bases from V and 5 bases from J, with 15 bases between. This CDR3 region has 15 residues. Germline CDR1 SGDLS, CDR2 YYNGEE. CDR3 sequence reads: CASSPRRVYNEKLFF. For the CDR3, the DNA is TGTGCCAGCAGCCCACGCCGGGTTTACAATGAAAAACTGTTTTTT.

This clone came up once. The chain is built from TRBV18 and TRBJ1-3; TRBD1 matches at 8 bases. V lost 4 bases and J lost 2; bases outside the gene matches: 10. Germline assignment: CDR1 KGHSH and CDR2 LQKENI. The CDR3 consists of 17 residues. The CDR3 protein is CASSRGTGLGTGNTIYF. CDR3 bases: TGTGCCAGCTCACGCGGGACAGGACTAGGGACTGGAAACACCATATATTTT.

DNA for the CDR3: TGTGCCAGCAGTTACTCGGCAGTTAACACTGAAGCTTTCTTT. This codes for CASSYSAVNTEAFF. The rearrangement uses TRBV6-5 and TRBJ1-1; D gene uncertain. This CDR3 has 14 residues. Between the trimmed V and J ends, which lost 0 bases and 2 bases, there was a span of 7 bases. CDR1 is MNHEY and CDR2 is SVGAGI in the germline V gene.

The V gene is TRBV7-9, the J gene TRBJ1-4; D gene uncertain. The CDR3 has 13 residues. Germline values: CDR1 SEHNR, CDR2 FQNEAQ (reference sequence). V shed 5 bases and J shed 3 bases, with 7 bases lying between them. The CDR3 DNA follows: TGTGCCAGCAGCCCAGGCGCTAATGAAAAACTGTTTTTT. Its protein is CASSPGANEKLFF.